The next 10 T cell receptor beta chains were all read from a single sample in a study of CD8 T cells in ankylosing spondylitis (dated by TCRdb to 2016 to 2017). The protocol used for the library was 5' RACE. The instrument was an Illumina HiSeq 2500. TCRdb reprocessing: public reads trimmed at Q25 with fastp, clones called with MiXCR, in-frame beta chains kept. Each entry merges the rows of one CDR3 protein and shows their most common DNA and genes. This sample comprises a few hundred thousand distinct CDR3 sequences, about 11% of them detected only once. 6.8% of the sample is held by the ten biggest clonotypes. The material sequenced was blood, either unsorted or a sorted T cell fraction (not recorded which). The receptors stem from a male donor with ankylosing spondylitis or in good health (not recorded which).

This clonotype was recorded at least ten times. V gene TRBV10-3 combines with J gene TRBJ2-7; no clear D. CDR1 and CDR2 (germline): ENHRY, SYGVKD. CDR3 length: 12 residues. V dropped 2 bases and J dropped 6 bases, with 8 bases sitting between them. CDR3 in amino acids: CAISEIVAEQYF. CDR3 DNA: TGTGCCATCAGTGAGATTGTGGCCGAGCAGTACTTC.

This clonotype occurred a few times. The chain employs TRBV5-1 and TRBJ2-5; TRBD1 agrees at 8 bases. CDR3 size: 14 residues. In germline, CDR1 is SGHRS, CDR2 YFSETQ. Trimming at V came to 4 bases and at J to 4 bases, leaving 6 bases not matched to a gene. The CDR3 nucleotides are TGCGCCAGCAGCAAGGACAGGGTCACAGAGACCCAGTACTTC. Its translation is CASSKDRVTETQYF. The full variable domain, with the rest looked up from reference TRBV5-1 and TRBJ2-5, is KAGVTQTPRYLIKTRGQQVTLSCSPISGHRSVSWYQQTPGQGLQFLFEYFSETQRNKGNFPGRFSGRQFSNSRSEMNVSTLELGDSALYLCASSKDRVTETQYFGPGTRLLVL.

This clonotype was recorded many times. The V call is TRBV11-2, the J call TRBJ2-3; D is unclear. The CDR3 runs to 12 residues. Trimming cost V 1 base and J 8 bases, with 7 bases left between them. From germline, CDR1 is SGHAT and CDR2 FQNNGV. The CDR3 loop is CASSLGLSTQYF. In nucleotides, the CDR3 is TGTGCCAGCAGCTTAGGGCTGTCTACGCAGTATTTT.

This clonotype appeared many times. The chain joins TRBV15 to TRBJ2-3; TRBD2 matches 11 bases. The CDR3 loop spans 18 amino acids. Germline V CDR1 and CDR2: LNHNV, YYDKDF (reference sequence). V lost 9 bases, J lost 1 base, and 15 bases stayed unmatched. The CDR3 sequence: CATALTSGVRIGTDTQYF. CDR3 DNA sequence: TGTGCCACGGCCTTGACTAGCGGGGTTCGGATAGGCACAGATACGCAGTATTTT.

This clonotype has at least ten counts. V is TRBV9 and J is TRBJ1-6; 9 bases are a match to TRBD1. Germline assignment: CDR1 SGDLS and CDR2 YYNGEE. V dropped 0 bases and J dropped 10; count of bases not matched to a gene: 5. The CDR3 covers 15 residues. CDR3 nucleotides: TGTGCCAGCAGCGTAGAGGGACAGGGACGATCACCCCTCCACTTT. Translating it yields CASSVEGQGRSPLHF.

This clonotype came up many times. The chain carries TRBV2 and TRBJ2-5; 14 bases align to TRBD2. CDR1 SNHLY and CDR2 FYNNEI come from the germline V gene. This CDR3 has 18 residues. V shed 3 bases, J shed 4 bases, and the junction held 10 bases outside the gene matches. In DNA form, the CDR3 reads TGTGCCAGCAGTGATCAACTCCGACTAGCGGGGGGGCTAGAGACCCAGTACTTC. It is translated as CASSDQLRLAGGLETQYF.

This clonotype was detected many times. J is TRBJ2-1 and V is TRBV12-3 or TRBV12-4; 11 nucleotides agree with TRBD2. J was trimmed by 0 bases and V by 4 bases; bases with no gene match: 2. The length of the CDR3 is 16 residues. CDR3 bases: TGTGCCAGCAGTTCCACTAGCGGGAGCTCCTACAATGAGCAGTTCTTC. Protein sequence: CASSSTSGSSYNEQFF.

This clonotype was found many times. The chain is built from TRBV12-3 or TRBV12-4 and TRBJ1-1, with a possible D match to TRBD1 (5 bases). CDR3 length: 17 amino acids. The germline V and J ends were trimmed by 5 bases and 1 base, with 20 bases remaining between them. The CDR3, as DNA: TGTGCCAGCAGTCCCCGCGGGAGTCGGGGGAAGAACACTGAAGCTTTCTTT. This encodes CASSPRGSRGKNTEAFF.

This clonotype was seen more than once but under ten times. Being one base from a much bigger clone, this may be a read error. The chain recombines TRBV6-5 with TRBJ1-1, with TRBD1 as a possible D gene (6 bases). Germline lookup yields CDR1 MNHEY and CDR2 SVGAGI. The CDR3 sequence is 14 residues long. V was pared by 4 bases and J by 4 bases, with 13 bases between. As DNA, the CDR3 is TGTGCCAGCAGTTTATGCAGGGGAGGCACTGAAGCTTTCTTT. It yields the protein CASSLCRGGTEAFF.

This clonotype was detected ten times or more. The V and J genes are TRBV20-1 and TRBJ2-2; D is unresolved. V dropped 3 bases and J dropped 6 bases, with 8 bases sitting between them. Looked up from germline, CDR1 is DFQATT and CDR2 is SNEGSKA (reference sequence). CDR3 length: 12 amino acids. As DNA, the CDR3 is TGCAGTGCTAGGGCGTGGGCCGGGGAGCTGTTTTTT. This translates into CSARAWAGELFF.